The 5 T cell receptor beta chains below all came from one sample that was sequenced in a study of patients and donors after allogeneic stem cell transplantation. From the RT-PCR reads, TCRdb called clonotypes with MiXCR, one entry per CDR3 protein. The sample yields about a million distinct CDR3 sequences, roughly 18% seen once. The sequencing input was blood, either unsorted or a sorted T cell fraction (not recorded which). The receptor source for this set is a human donor who was either an allogeneic HSCT recipient or a stem cell or donor lymphocyte infusion donor (not recorded which). It is not recorded whose cells these are; they may come from a transplant donor.

The gene calls are TRBV7-2 and TRBJ1-4, with 7 positions matching TRBD1. V dropped 4 bases and J dropped 5; count of bases not matched to a gene: 7. Looked up from germline, CDR1 is SGHTA and CDR2 is FQGNSA. The CDR3 runs 15 residues. CDR3 in DNA: TGTGCCAGCAGCTCGCCGGGACAGAAGAATGAAAAACTGTTTTTT. This gives the protein CASSSPGQKNEKLFF.

This clonotype appeared a few times. The chain is built from TRBV15 and TRBJ2-1, with 7 bases matching TRBD2. Germline V CDR1 and CDR2: LNHNV, YYDKDF (reference sequence). The CDR3 has 14 amino acids. V shed 7 bases and J 1 base; nucleotides not matched to a gene: 4. CDR3 sequence: CATKERGSYNEQFF. The CDR3 region has the DNA TGTGCCACCAAAGAGCGGGGATCCTACAATGAGCAGTTCTTC.

This clonotype was seen a handful of times. The V gene is TRBV19, the J gene TRBJ1-6; D gene ambiguous. V dropped 6 bases and J dropped 5 bases, with 8 bases sitting between them. Germline V gene lookup returns CDR1 LNHDA and CDR2 SQIVND (reference sequence). The CDR3 covers 13 residues. CDR3 nucleotide sequence: TGTGCCAGTAGCGTTGGGGATAATTCACCCCTCCACTTT. Translated, it gives CASSVGDNSPLHF.

CDR3 sequence reads: CASSPQRENNEQFF. The CDR3 nucleotides are TGTGCCAGCAGCCCCCAGCGGGAAAACAATGAGCAGTTCTTC. The chain joins TRBV27 to TRBJ2-1; 7 bases match TRBD2. V lost 6 bases to trimming and J lost 5 bases; unmatched junction nucleotides: 7. Germline V gives CDR1 MNHEY, CDR2 SMNVEV (reference sequence). This CDR3 contains 14 residues.

The J gene is TRBJ2-4, the V gene TRBV27, with 7 bases identical to TRBD2. Germline values: CDR1 MNHEY, CDR2 SMNVEV (reference sequence). The CDR3 spans 15 residues. J was trimmed by 4 bases and V by 3 bases; bases with no gene match: 6. CDR3 residues: CASSLTGGRKNIQYF. CDR3 sequence (DNA): TGTGCCAGCAGTTTGACGGGGGGACGGAAAAACATTCAGTACTTC.